This is a list of T cell receptor beta chains from one sample in a study of blood T cell repertoires in COVID-19. Clones were read by immunoSEQ multiplex PCR, and TCRdb kept only the in-frame ones, dropping some. The profile shows 490,000 or so clones, around 89% of them singletons. Sequenced sample: PBMCs or T cells enriched from blood (not recorded which). These receptors were obtained from a woman between 35 and 50 years old who had recovered from COVID-19. CDR3s include the opening cysteine and the closing phenylalanine or tryptophan. The order of the fields is clone size, V gene, D gene, J gene, CDR3 DNA, CDR3 protein. D genes are given only for firm matches. Some rows mark clone size as missing; the rest say once, few, many or name a class of expanded clone.

>.|TRBV11-2|TRBD1|TRBJ1-2
TGTGCCAGCAGCTCCCAAAGGACAGGGTTTAATGGCTACACCTTC
CASSSQRTGFNGYTF
>.|TRBV6-5|TRBD1|TRBJ1-3
TGTGCCACCACCCGGGACAGTGGCTCTGGAAACACCATATATTTT
CATTRDSGSGNTIYF
>.|TRBV19|TRBD1|TRBJ2-1
TGTGCCAGTAGTACCGGGACAGCTAACTTCTACAATGAGCAGTTCTTC
CASSTGTANFYNEQFF
>.|TRBV15|TRBD1|TRBJ1-2
TGTGCCACCAGCAGAGATCCGGGACAGGGCAGAGGCTATGGCTACACCTTC
CATSRDPGQGRGYGYTF
>.|TRBV12-3/TRBV12-4|.|TRBJ1-1
TGTGCCAGCAGGCCCCAGGGAACTGAAGCTTTCTTT
CASRPQGTEAFF
>.|TRBV18|.|TRBJ1-6
TGTGCCAGCTCACCAGGGAGGGGCAGGGGCAATTCACCCCTCCACTTT
CASSPGRGRGNSPLHF
>.|TRBV7-8|.|TRBJ2-7
TGTGCCAGCAGCTTAACTAGCAGGAGCTCCTACGAGCAGTACTTC
CASSLTSRSSYEQYF
>.|TRBV12-3/TRBV12-4|.|TRBJ1-2
TGTGCCAGCAGTTTTCAGGGGAAGAGAGGCTACACCTTC
CASSFQGKRGYTF
>few|TRBV7-9|.|TRBJ1-3
TGTGCCAGCAGCAAACAAAGTGCTGGAAACACCATATATTTT
CASSKQSAGNTIYF
>.|TRBV18|TRBD1|TRBJ1-1
TGTGCCAGCTCACCGGCGGACAGGGTTAACACTGAAGCTTTCTTT
CASSPADRVNTEAFF
>.|TRBV6-6|TRBD2|TRBJ2-7
TGTGCCAGCACCCCTACATTGCGGGAGTCGTTATACGAGCAGTACTTC
CASTPTLRESLYEQYF
>.|TRBV6-4|.|TRBJ1-2
TGTGCCAGCAGTGACGACTGGTATGGCTACACCTTC
CASSDDWYGYTF
>.|TRBV5-8|.|TRBJ1-2
TGTGCCAGCAGCGTAGCTACCTATGGCTACACCTTC
CASSVATYGYTF
>.|TRBV24-1|TRBD1|TRBJ2-5
TGTGCCACCAGTGATAACACAGGGGGCAGGGAGACCCAGTACTTC
CATSDNTGGRETQYF
>.|TRBV12-5|.|TRBJ1-6
TGTGCTAGTGGTTTCCGCCAGGGGTCCGATTCACCCCTCCACTTT
CASGFRQGSDSPLHF
>.|TRBV27|TRBD1|TRBJ2-7
TGTGCCAGCAGTTTTTCGTCCCGGGACAGGGGATCCCTCGAGCAGTACTTC
CASSFSSRDRGSLEQYF
>.|TRBV2|.|TRBJ2-7
TGTGCCAGCCGGTACGAGCAGTACTTC
CASRYEQYF
>.|TRBV9|.|TRBJ2-3
TGTGCCAGCAGCCCCCAGGGTAGCACAGATACGCAGTATTTT
CASSPQGSTDTQYF
>.|TRBV5-1|.|TRBJ2-6
TGCGCCAGCAGCCAGACAGGCTCTGGGGCCAACGTCCTGACTTTC
CASSQTGSGANVLTF
>.|TRBV18|.|TRBJ1-3
TGTGCCAGCTCACCGAACAGGGAAGGAAACACCATATATTTT
CASSPNREGNTIYF
>few|TRBV18|TRBD2|TRBJ2-5
TGTGCCAGCTCACCAAGCGGGAGGGAGACCCAGTACTTC
CASSPSGRETQYF
>few|TRBV6-6|TRBD1|TRBJ1-3
TGTGCCAGCAGTCCGCTCAAAGGGACAGGAGCCCTCTCTGGAAACACCATATATTTT
CASSPLKGTGALSGNTIYF
>.|TRBV15|TRBD1|TRBJ2-7
TGTGCCACCAGCAACTTCGGACAGGGGGGATGGGGCGAGCAGTACTTC
CATSNFGQGGWGEQYF
>.|TRBV30|TRBD1|TRBJ1-1
TGTGCCTGGAGCGACAGGGTGAACACTGAAGCTTTCTTT
CAWSDRVNTEAFF
>.|TRBV5-1|TRBD2|TRBJ2-3
TGCGCCAGCAGCCTGGCCGGGACTAGCGATGCAGATACGCAGTATTTT
CASSLAGTSDADTQYF
>.|TRBV3-1/TRBV3-2|.|TRBJ1-4
TGTGCCAGCAGCCTCAACAGGAATGAAAAACTGTTTTTT
CASSLNRNEKLFF
>few|TRBV5-4|.|TRBJ1-3
TGTGCCAGCAGCTTGACAGGCGGAAACACCATATATTTT
CASSLTGGNTIYF
>once|TRBV5-8|.|TRBJ2-6
TGTGCCAGCAGCTTTCCGTCTGGGGCCAACGTCCTGACTTTC
CASSFPSGANVLTF
>.|TRBV4-1|.|TRBJ2-7
TGCGCCAGCAGCCAAGAATCGGGTGGAGGGGGCGACGAGCAGTACTTC
CASSQESGGGGDEQYF
>.|TRBV9|TRBD1|TRBJ1-4
TGTGCCAGCAGCGTAGAAGGGGGACAGGGGGTGGATGAAAAACTGTTTTTT
CASSVEGGQGVDEKLFF
>.|TRBV25-1|.|TRBJ2-3
TGTGCCAGCAGTGATTACAGGTACACAGATACGCAGTATTTT
CASSDYRYTDTQYF
>.|TRBV19|TRBD1|TRBJ1-1
TGTGCCAGTAGCGGGACAGGGGGCGCGTATACTGAAGCTTTCTTT
CASSGTGGAYTEAFF
>.|TRBV5-6|TRBD2|TRBJ2-1
TGTGCCAGCAGCAGGGGACTAGCGGGACCCTCCGGTGAGCAGTTCTTC
CASSRGLAGPSGEQFF
>.|TRBV5-6|.|TRBJ2-1
TGTGCCAGCAGCCCAACTACCTACAATGAGCAGTTCTTC
CASSPTTYNEQFF
>.|TRBV27|.|TRBJ2-2
TGTGCCAGCAGTTTATCGTCGTTTCCGGGAGTCACCGGGGAGCTGTTTTTT
CASSLSSFPGVTGELFF
>few|TRBV7-7|.|TRBJ2-7
TGTGCCAGCAGCTTCGGGAGTTCCTACGAGCAGTACTTC
CASSFGSSYEQYF
>.|TRBV9|TRBD2|TRBJ2-3
TGTGCCAGCAGCACTCGGGAGGGAAGCACAGATACGCAGTATTTT
CASSTREGSTDTQYF
>.|TRBV14|TRBD1|TRBJ1-2
TGTGCCAGCAGCCAAGATTTCGGACAGGGCAGGGGCTACACCTTC
CASSQDFGQGRGYTF
>.|TRBV2|.|TRBJ1-1
TGTGCCAGCAGTGAGGGAGGGGAGGACACTGAAGCTTTCTTT
CASSEGGEDTEAFF
>.|TRBV10-3|TRBD2|TRBJ2-3
TGTGCCACGACGGACGCGGGGGATAGCACAGATACGCAGTATTTT
CATTDAGDSTDTQYF
>.|TRBV30|TRBD1|TRBJ1-1
TGTGCCTGGAGTCAACTACAGGGGGCTGCTGAAGCTTTCTTT
CAWSQLQGAAEAFF
>.|TRBV19|TRBD2|TRBJ2-5
TGTGCCAGTAGTTGGGGTAGCGGGCAAGAGACCCAGTACTTC
CASSWGSGQETQYF
>.|TRBV30|.|TRBJ1-2
TGTGCCTGGAGTTACACATCCTCGGGCTATGGCTACACCTTC
CAWSYTSSGYGYTF
>.|TRBV13|.|TRBJ2-1
TGTGCCAGCAGCTTTGGACAGACGAACAATGAGCAGTTCTTC
CASSFGQTNNEQFF
>.|TRBV7-9|.|TRBJ1-4
TGTGCCAGCAGCTTGCGGAACCAGGAAAAACTGTTTTTT
CASSLRNQEKLFF
>.|TRBV29-1|TRBD1|TRBJ2-3
TGCAGCGTTGAAAAATCGGGACAGGGGACAGATACGCAGTATTTT
CSVEKSGQGTDTQYF
>few|TRBV6-4|TRBD1|TRBJ2-1
TGTGCCAGCAGTGAGACAGGGAACAATGAGCAGTTCTTC
CASSETGNNEQFF
>.|TRBV5-6|.|TRBJ2-5
TGTGCCAGCAGCTTATGGGTAACCAGGGAGACCCAGTACTTC
CASSLWVTRETQYF
>.|TRBV6-5|TRBD1|TRBJ1-5
TGTGCCAGTTCTAGGACAGGGAGTAATCAGCCCCAGCATTTT
CASSRTGSNQPQHF
>once|TRBV4-1|.|TRBJ1-2
TGCGCCAGCAGCCAAGTAGCGGAGAGGGATGGCTACACCTTC
CASSQVAERDGYTF
>.|TRBV5-4|TRBD2|TRBJ2-3
TGTGCCAGCAGCTTGGCCCGAGCGGGAGGGTTGGATACGCAGTATTTT
CASSLARAGGLDTQYF
>.|TRBV11-3|.|TRBJ1-2
TGTGCCAGCAGCTTAGCGGACTTCGGTAACTATGGCTACACCTTC
CASSLADFGNYGYTF
>.|TRBV7-2|.|TRBJ1-3
TGTGCCAGCAGTGCGTCGTTCGGCTCTGGAAACACCATATATTTT
CASSASFGSGNTIYF